Listed here are 28 T cell receptor beta chains from one sample, sequenced in a study of blood T cell repertoires in COVID-19 (TCRdb year 2020). Libraries were constructed by the immunoSEQ multiplex PCR assay. TCRdb provides this immuneACCESS table in a form limited to in-frame rearrangements. Some clones are lacking; in checked studies, under half of them reflect an unresolved V gene, and why the rest are absent is not known. Counted in this sample were a few hundred thousand clones; approximately 89% of them appeared once. The ten largest clones capture about 0.78% of the sample. Sequencing used PBMCs or T cells enriched from blood (not recorded which). The receptors here all came from a woman aged 40-49 years who had been exposed to COVID-19.

Remarks on this clone: Other DNA sequences in this sample translate to the same CDR3. The chain joins TRBV7-9 to TRBJ1-5, with D possibly TRBD1 on 5 matching bases. V lost 3 bases and J lost 3, with 9 bases in between. The CDR3 extends over 14 amino acids. Germline V lookup: CDR1 SEHNR, CDR2 FQNEAQ (reference sequence). The CDR3 DNA sequence: TGTGCCAGCAGCTTCCAGGGCGACAATCAGCCCCAGCATTTT. Encoded protein: CASSFQGDNQPQHF. Combining the CDR3 with reference TRBV7-9 and TRBJ1-5 gives the whole variable domain DTGVSQNPRHKITKRGQNVTFRCDPISEHNRLYWYRQTLGQGPEFLTYFQNEAQLEKSRLLSDRFSAERPKGSFSTLEIQRTEQGDSAMYLCASSFQGDNQPQHFGDGTRLSIL.

This clone has only one observation. The chain couples TRBV6-1 to TRBJ1-1; D uncertain. The V end lost 2 bases, the J end lost 1 base, and 17 bases lay between the germline ends. The CDR3 contains 17 residues. Germline CDR1 MNHNS, CDR2 SASEGT. The CDR3: CASSELGKRLENTEAFF. The DNA for the CDR3 is TGTGCCAGCAGTGAACTCGGGAAGAGGCTCGAGAACACTGAAGCTTTCTTT.

The chain employs TRBV6-5 and TRBJ1-2, with 12 bases identical to TRBD1. With V trimmed by 2 bases and J by 4 bases, 5 bases remained unmatched. The CDR3 spans 16 residues. CDR1 is MNHEY, CDR2 SVGAGI, per germline. In DNA form, the CDR3 reads TGTGCCAGCAGTTACACCGGGACAGGGGGCGTCTATGGCTACACCTTC. Its translation: CASSYTGTGGVYGYTF.

The chain is built from TRBV19 and TRBJ2-3; 15 positions agree with TRBD2. Per the germline V gene, CDR1 is LNHDA and CDR2 is SQIVND (reference sequence). The junction had 6 bases not matched to a gene; V was cut back by 6 bases and J by 5 bases. The CDR3 extends over 16 amino acids. CDR3 amino acids: CASRRTSGGAIDTQYF. In DNA, the CDR3 is TGTGCCAGTAGGAGGACTAGCGGGGGGGCCATAGATACGCAGTATTTT. The full variable domain, in which reference TRBV19 and TRBJ2-3 provide the parts outside the CDR3, is DGGITQSPKYLFRKEGQNVTLSCEQNLNHDAMYWYRQDPGQGLRLIYYSQIVNDFQKGDIAEGYSVSREKKESFPLTVTSAQKNPTAFYLCASRRTSGGAIDTQYFGPGTRLTVL.

The chain has TRBV3-1 (or the pseudogene TRBV3-2) and TRBJ2-7; D gene uncertain. The CDR3 totals 13 residues. Trimming took off 4 bases at V and 3 bases at J, with 10 bases between the two ends. From germline, CDR1 is LGHDT and CDR2 YNNKEL (reference sequence). CDR3 in DNA: TGTGCCAGCAGCCCGCGGCAGAGCTACGAGCAGTACTTC. Protein: CASSPRQSYEQYF.

V and J are TRBV6-2 or TRBV6-3 and TRBJ2-7; D may be TRBD2 (7 bases). Looked up from germline, CDR1 is MNHEY and CDR2 is SVGEGT. V was clipped by 2 bases and J by 3 bases, with 23 bases between them. The CDR3 covers 18 residues. Here the CDR3 reads CASSYHTRGGPIIYEQYF. In DNA form, the CDR3 reads TGTGCCAGCAGTTACCACACCAGGGGAGGGCCTATTATCTACGAGCAGTACTTC.

The CDR3 here is CASSYSGQMPYGYTF. As DNA, the CDR3 is TGTGCCAGCAGTTACTCGGGGCAGATGCCTTATGGCTACACCTTC. This chain uses TRBV6-6 with TRBJ1-2, with D perhaps TRBD1 (5 bases). The germline V gene encodes CDR1 MNHNY and CDR2 SVGAGI (reference sequence). The CDR3 length is 15 residues. Trimming shortened V by 0 bases and J by 5 bases, and 13 bases separated the two germline ends.

The chain combines TRBV18 with TRBJ1-1, with unresolved D. The germline gives CDR1 KGHSH, CDR2 LQKENI. This CDR3 is built from 12 residues. Trimming cost V 1 base and J 11 bases, with 11 bases left between them. CDR3 nucleotides: TGTGCCAGCTCACCACTGTCAGGCGCGGCTTTCTTT. Translated, it gives CASSPLSGAAFF.

This clone was observed once. The J gene is TRBJ2-5, the V gene TRBV19, with 7 bases lining up with TRBD1. This CDR3 is 12 amino acids long. With V trimmed by 5 bases and J by 5 bases, 2 bases remained unmatched. Germline V gene sequence: CDR1 LNHDA, CDR2 SQIVND (reference sequence). The CDR3 DNA reads TGTGCCAGTAGTGTGGACAGGGAGACCCAGTACTTC. It codes for CASSVDRETQYF.

V and J are TRBV2 and TRBJ1-6; 8 nucleotides agree with TRBD1. J was trimmed by 5 bases and V by 5 bases; bases with no gene match: 8. Germline CDR1 reads SNHLY; CDR2 reads FYNNEI. The CDR3 loop spans 16 amino acids. CDR3 loop: CASSFLQGVNNSPLHF. CDR3 in DNA: TGTGCCAGCAGTTTTTTACAGGGGGTTAATAATTCACCCCTCCACTTT.

This sequence joins TRBV4-3 and TRBJ1-1, with 7 bases lining up with TRBD1. Germline V gives CDR1 LGHNA, CDR2 YSLEER. V lost 0 bases and J lost 7; bases outside the gene matches: 8. This CDR3 is 15 amino acids long. CDR3 region: CASSQDPGGAIEAFF. DNA of the CDR3: TGCGCCAGCAGCCAAGACCCAGGGGGTGCAATTGAAGCTTTCTTT.

CDR3 in amino acids: CASRSGGSQETQYF. Here the CDR3 DNA reads TGTGCCAGCAGGTCCGGCGGGAGCCAAGAGACCCAGTACTTC. The gene calls are TRBV6-5 and TRBJ2-5; 7 bases agree with TRBD2. The CDR3 runs 14 residues. Looked up from germline, CDR1 is MNHEY and CDR2 is SVGAGI. J was trimmed by 1 base and V by 6 bases; bases with no gene match: 5.

In its sample, this clone was seen once. The CDR3 spells CASSQVPDGTPRYEQYF. CDR3 bases: TGCGCCAGCAGCCAAGTTCCTGACGGGACTCCGAGGTACGAGCAGTACTTC. The V call is TRBV4-1, the J call TRBJ2-7; TRBD2 is a possible D gene (6 bases). From germline, CDR1 is MGHRA and CDR2 YSYEKL. The CDR3 spans 17 residues. V gave up 1 base and J gave up 4 bases, with 20 bases separating them.

The gene calls are TRBV25-1 and TRBJ1-5; D call uncertain. The ends were cut back, 3 bases at V and 0 bases at J, with 6 bases in the middle. The CDR3 length is 14 residues. The germline gives CDR1 MGHDK, CDR2 SYGVNS. CDR3 nucleotide sequence: TGTGCCAGCAGTGAGGAGATTAGCAATCAGCCCCAGCATTTT. This encodes CASSEEISNQPQHF.

The chain joins TRBV9 to TRBJ1-1; a possible D gene is TRBD1 (6 bases). Deletions cut 4 bases from V and 1 base from J, with 11 bases between. From germline, CDR1 is SGDLS and CDR2 YYNGEE. CDR3 length equals 14 residues. CDR3 loop: CASSMTGKNTEAFF. CDR3 nucleotide sequence: TGTGCCAGCAGCATGACAGGAAAGAACACTGAAGCTTTCTTT.

The chain uses TRBV19 and TRBJ2-7; no reliable D call. The CDR3 loop spans 13 amino acids. Germline values: CDR1 LNHDA, CDR2 SQIVND (reference sequence). V was cut by 7 bases and J by 0 bases, with 10 bases left in between. The CDR3 bases are TGTGCCAGTAAGAGTTACAGCTCCTACGAGCAGTACTTC. Its translation: CASKSYSSYEQYF.

The chain is built from TRBV2 and TRBJ2-2, with D possibly being TRBD2 (6 bases). Germline CDR1 and CDR2: SNHLY and FYNNEI. V lost 3 bases to trimming and J lost 6 bases, with 11 bases between them. This CDR3 has 14 amino acids. The CDR3, as DNA: TGTGCCAGCAGTGACGGAGGGTCTGCCGGGGAGCTGTTTTTT. It specifies CASSDGGSAGELFF.

The rearrangement links TRBV27 to TRBJ2-7; 7 bases are a match to TRBD1. The germline V gene encodes CDR1 MNHEY and CDR2 SMNVEV (reference sequence). After removal of 2 bases from V and 2 bases from J, the junction contained 0 bases not matched to a gene. The CDR3 totals 13 residues. CDR3 sequence reads: CASSLDRAYEQYF. CDR3 DNA: TGTGCCAGCAGTTTAGACAGGGCCTACGAGCAGTACTTC.

The V and J genes are TRBV29-1 and TRBJ2-5; TRBD1 is a possible D gene (6 bases). The CDR3 has 15 amino acids. Looked up from germline, CDR1 is SQVTM and CDR2 is ANQGSEA. Trimming left V 4 bases short and J 2 bases short, with 17 bases between. The CDR3 loop reads CSVAIWQGRQETQYF. The CDR3 DNA sequence: TGCAGCGTTGCTATTTGGCAGGGGCGACAAGAGACCCAGTACTTC.

This sequence joins TRBV10-3 and TRBJ1-2, with TRBD1 identical over 9 bases. The V gene end was trimmed by 4 bases and the J gene end by 6 bases; junction bases not matched to a gene: 9. Germline lookup yields CDR1 ENHRY and CDR2 SYGVKD. The CDR3 loop spans 15 amino acids. CDR3 sequence: CAISGQGEMWNGYTF. CDR3 nucleotides: TGTGCCATCAGTGGACAGGGGGAAATGTGGAATGGCTACACCTTC.

The V call is TRBV24-1, the J call TRBJ2-3; D unclear. Trimming left V 3 bases short and J 2 bases short, with 5 bases between. Germline CDR1 KGHDR, CDR2 SFDVKD. The CDR3 runs 13 residues. Here the CDR3 reads CATSDTLTDTQYF. The CDR3, as DNA: TGTGCCACCAGTGATACTCTCACAGATACGCAGTATTTT.

The V call is TRBV10-3, the J call TRBJ1-5, with a weak D call TRBD1 (6 bases). CDR3 size: 19 residues. V lost 6 bases, J lost 0 bases, and 24 bases lay in between. Germline CDR1 ENHRY, CDR2 SYGVKD. CDR3: CAISERVRDTPYSNQPQHF. As DNA, the CDR3 is TGTGCCATCAGCGAAAGAGTCCGGGACACCCCATATAGCAATCAGCCCCAGCATTTT.

Turning to this clone: A junction end diverges from the germline sequence, so it may reflect a read error. The chain combines TRBV7-9 with TRBJ2-1, with D hard to call. The CDR3 is 10 amino acids. The V gene's germline CDR1 is SEHNR and CDR2 FQNEAQ (reference sequence). In DNA form, the CDR3 reads TGTGCCAGCAGCTACCCCGACTGGGTCTTC. This encodes CASSYPDWVF.

The chain has TRBV6-5 and TRBJ1-2; D perhaps matches TRBD1 (6 bases). V lost 1 base and J 6 bases, leaving 15 bases between the germline ends. Germline values: CDR1 MNHEY, CDR2 SVGAGI. The CDR3 is 15 residues long. CDR3 loop: CASSYFKQGSNGYTF. CDR3 nucleotide sequence: TGTGCCAGCAGTTACTTCAAACAGGGCAGCAATGGCTACACCTTC.

This chain connects TRBV27 to TRBJ1-3, with a tentative D call TRBD1 (5 bases). Per germline, CDR1 MNHEY and CDR2 SMNVEV (reference sequence). The V and J ends lost 5 bases and 1 base respectively, with 12 bases between them. There are 15 residues in the CDR3. CDR3 bases: TGTGCCAGCAGTCCGATTCGGGGGTCTGGAAACACCATATATTTT. Protein sequence: CASSPIRGSGNTIYF.

The V call is TRBV10-3, the J call TRBJ2-7; unclear D gene. The CDR3 loop spans 13 amino acids. Trimming removed 2 bases at V and 5 bases at J, with 10 bases between. The V gene's germline CDR1 is ENHRY and CDR2 SYGVKD. The CDR3 DNA is TGTGCCATCAGTGAGAGGAGCGTTAACGAGCAGTACTTC. This encodes CAISERSVNEQYF.

The chain links TRBV7-2 to TRBJ1-2; TRBD1 might be the D (6 bases). The CDR3 has 16 amino acids. Germline CDR1 reads SGHTA; CDR2 reads FQGNSA. V lost 1 base and J lost 2, with 14 bases in between. The CDR3 DNA follows: TGTGCCAGCAGCTTAGGGCCCGACAGGACAAACTATGGCTACACCTTC. Its translation is CASSLGPDRTNYGYTF.

This sequence joins TRBV28 and TRBJ1-2, with D perhaps matching TRBD1 (5 bases). V was cut by 7 bases and J by 5 bases, with 17 bases left in between. The CDR3 is 14 amino acids. The germline V gene encodes CDR1 MDHEN and CDR2 SYDVKM. CDR3 in DNA: TGTGCCAGCACCATTCTCCCAGGGAGGTATGGCTACACCTTC. Its protein is CASTILPGRYGYTF.